The 19 T cell receptor beta chains presented below share a single source sample, sequenced in a study of T cell changes during pregnancy in multiple sclerosis. Here immunoSEQ multiplex PCR was the method, and the copy in TCRdb shows in-frame clones only, minus some. The table lists 40,000 to 60,000 clones, 94% of them singletons, with roughly 0.5% in the top ten. The sequencing used CD4+ T cells from peripheral blood mononuclear cells, collected in the first trimester of pregnancy. The receptors were sampled from a female donor with multiple sclerosis, enrolled in a pregnancy study.

The J gene is TRBJ1-5, the V gene TRBV16; 8 nucleotides match TRBD1. The CDR3 loop spans 14 amino acids. V lost 3 bases and J lost 6; bases outside the gene matches: 4. In germline, CDR1 is KGHSY, CDR2 FQNENV. CDR3 bases: TGTGCCAGCAGCCACGACAGGGGTGGTCAGCCCCAGCATTTT. Translated, it gives CASSHDRGGQPQHF.

The J gene is TRBJ2-2, the V gene TRBV5-4, with TRBD2 identical over 12 bases. The CDR3 extends over 16 amino acids. The germline gives CDR1 SGHNT, CDR2 YYREEE (reference sequence). J lost 7 bases, V lost 4 bases, and 8 bases had no gene match. The CDR3: CASSASSGGDGGELFF. The CDR3 coding sequence is TGTGCCAGCAGCGCATCTAGCGGGGGGGATGGCGGGGAGCTGTTTTTT.

The CDR3 spells CASSLSGGVSDTQYF. CDR3 nucleotides: TGTGCCAGCAGTTTGAGTGGGGGGGTTTCAGATACGCAGTATTTT. This chain links TRBV28 with TRBJ2-3; 7 bases agree with TRBD2. V lost 3 bases and J lost 4; bases outside the gene matches: 7. Germline CDR1 MDHEN, CDR2 SYDVKM. CDR3 length: 15 residues.

The chain links TRBV7-9 to TRBJ2-3, with 7 bases aligning to TRBD2. This CDR3 spans 15 amino acids. CDR1 is SEHNR, CDR2 FQNEAQ, per germline (reference sequence). With 2 bases clipped from V and 3 bases from J, the junction kept 5 bases outside the gene matches. CDR3 amino acids: CASSLREVRTDTQYF. DNA of the CDR3: TGTGCCAGCAGCTTACGGGAGGTGAGAACAGATACGCAGTATTTT.

This clone was detected once. The chain joins TRBV10-2 to TRBJ1-1; 7 bases map to TRBD1. After removal of 6 bases from V and 7 bases from J, the junction contained 5 bases not matched to a gene. The CDR3 runs to 12 residues. Germline loops: CDR1 WSHSY, CDR2 SAAADI. CDR3 coding DNA: TGCGCCAGCAGCCCAGGGGGAGGTGAAGCTTTCTTT. Amino acid sequence: CASSPGGGEAFF.

The chain is built from TRBV19 and TRBJ1-2; tentative D call: TRBD1 (5 bases). V shed 7 bases and J shed 2 bases, with 11 bases lying between them. This CDR3 contains 13 residues. Germline CDR1 LNHDA, CDR2 SQIVND (reference sequence). As DNA, the CDR3 is TGTGCCAGTAACCTGAGACAGAACTATGGCTACACCTTC. It is translated as CASNLRQNYGYTF.

Here the CDR3 reads CASRQTSGLDTQYF. CDR3 coding DNA: TGTGCCAGTAGACAGACTAGCGGTTTAGATACGCAGTATTTT. The V gene is TRBV19, the J gene TRBJ2-3, with TRBD2 identical over 9 bases. After removal of 6 bases from V and 5 bases from J, the junction contained 6 bases not matched to a gene. Germline CDR1 reads LNHDA; CDR2 reads SQIVND (reference sequence). The CDR3 spans 14 residues.

The CDR3 DNA is TGTGCCAGCAGCTCCAAGGACAAGAACACTGAAGCTTTCTTT. Translating it yields CASSSKDKNTEAFF. The rearrangement uses TRBV9 and TRBJ1-1; a possible D gene is TRBD1 (5 bases). V lost 4 bases, J lost 1 base, and 11 bases lay in between. The length of the CDR3 is 14 residues. Germline CDR1 reads SGDLS; CDR2 reads YYNGEE.

On this clone: The junction does not match germline at one end; this may be a read error. The V call is TRBV5-6, the J call TRBJ1-2; TRBD1 is a possible D gene (6 bases). CDR3 length: 14 residues. Per the germline V gene, CDR1 is SGHDT and CDR2 is YYEEEE. CDR3 protein: CASSLVAGEGGYTF. The CDR3 region has the DNA TGTGCCAGCAGTTTGGTCGCAGGGGAGGGTGGCTACACCTTC.

The chain carries TRBV5-1 and TRBJ2-1, with 10 bases aligning to TRBD2. With V trimmed by 1 base and J by 8 bases, 9 bases remained unmatched. CDR1 and CDR2 (germline): SGHRS, YFSETQ. This CDR3 region has 16 residues. CDR3 coding DNA: TGCGCCAGCAGCTTGCCCAGCGGGGGGGTTTTGGATGAGCAGTTCTTC. Amino acid sequence: CASSLPSGGVLDEQFF.

The rearrangement joins TRBV6-5 to TRBJ1-5, with D hard to call. The CDR3 sequence is 14 residues long. Per the germline V gene, CDR1 is MNHEY and CDR2 is SVGAGI. V gave up 6 bases and J gave up 7 bases, with 16 bases separating them. CDR3 sequence reads: CASSPVGSRQPQHF. The CDR3 coding sequence is TGTGCCAGCAGCCCAGTGGGGAGCCGACAGCCCCAGCATTTT.

The rearrangement links TRBV5-6 to TRBJ1-1, with a weak D call TRBD1 (5 bases). V lost 4 bases, J lost 1 base, and 17 bases lay in between. In germline, CDR1 is SGHDT, CDR2 YYEEEE. The CDR3 totals 16 residues. The CDR3 bases are TGTGCCAGCAGCCAGGGACTGCCGTTTGGGAACACTGAAGCTTTCTTT. Protein sequence: CASSQGLPFGNTEAFF.

The chain is built from TRBV6-6 and TRBJ2-5, with D unclear. Trimming pared 6 bases from V and 1 base from J, leaving 6 bases between. From germline, CDR1 is MNHNY and CDR2 SVGAGI (reference sequence). CDR3 length equals 12 residues. The DNA for the CDR3 is TGTGCCAGCAGCTCCTTCCAAGAGACCCAGTACTTC. Encoded protein: CASSSFQETQYF.

The chain couples TRBV5-1 to TRBJ2-6; 8 bases are a match to TRBD2. Germline V gives CDR1 SGHRS, CDR2 YFSETQ. Trimming cost V 0 bases and J 3 bases; bases outside gene matches: 14. The CDR3 covers 20 residues. CDR3 amino acids: CASSLGGGGRLVDGANVLTF. The CDR3 coding sequence is TGCGCCAGCAGCTTGGGTGGCGGGGGGCGTCTTGTGGATGGGGCCAACGTCCTGACTTTC.

This chain links TRBV18 with TRBJ1-4; the D is unclear. This CDR3 region has 14 residues. Germline loops: CDR1 KGHSH, CDR2 LQKENI. The V and J ends lost 1 base and 2 bases respectively, with 5 bases between them. The CDR3 reads CASSPRATNEKLFF. For the CDR3, the DNA is TGTGCCAGCTCACCACGAGCCACTAATGAAAAACTGTTTTTT.

J is TRBJ2-2 and V is TRBV5-4, with D tentatively TRBD1 (5 bases). This CDR3 is 15 amino acids long. CDR1 SGHNT and CDR2 YYREEE come from the germline V gene (reference sequence). The V end was cut by 0 bases, the J end by 3 bases, with 9 bases between. The CDR3 here is CASSLVVRDTGELFF. For the CDR3, the DNA is TGTGCCAGCAGCTTGGTTGTCAGGGACACCGGGGAGCTGTTTTTT.

V usage is TRBV4-2 and J usage is TRBJ2-3; tentatively, D is TRBD1 (5 bases). The CDR3 loop spans 14 amino acids. Germline lookup yields CDR1 LGHNA and CDR2 YNFKEQ. V lost 0 bases to trimming and J lost 7 bases, with 11 bases between them. This CDR3 is CASSQEQGQNTQYF. The CDR3 DNA sequence: TGTGCCAGCAGCCAAGAGCAGGGTCAAAATACGCAGTATTTT.

The chain recombines TRBV5-1 with TRBJ1-1; 9 bases fit TRBD1. This CDR3 spans 15 amino acids. Germline V gives CDR1 SGHRS, CDR2 YFSETQ. Germline trimming cut 4 bases from V and 6 bases from J; bases unmatched to any gene: 10. For the CDR3, the DNA is TGCGCCAGCAGCGCAACAGGGGGCTATGGAGCTGAAGCTTTCTTT. As protein: CASSATGGYGAEAFF.

The table lists this clone with a count of one. The rearrangement joins TRBV5-4 to TRBJ2-3, with TRBD2 matching 8 bases. This CDR3 has 17 amino acids. Looked up from germline, CDR1 is SGHNT and CDR2 is YYREEE (reference sequence). V gave up 0 bases and J gave up 6 bases; unmatched junction bases: 12. The CDR3 coding sequence is TGTGCCAGCAGCTTGGACCCTTACGGGGGGGCATCCGATACGCAGTATTTT. Its protein is CASSLDPYGGASDTQYF.